The 8 T cell receptor beta chains below come from one sample, sequenced in a study of spatial heterogeneity in lung cancer (dated by TCRdb to about 2019). The label giving this sample's time point can be read as: sample taken at primary tumor resection. For TCR sequencing, whole RNA was extracted from tumor and nontumor lung tissue, or from cryopreserved PBMC samples, and no cell sorting was done. Libraries were prepared through 5' RACE. These reads were obtained on a NextSeq 500. The public reads were run again by TCRdb, first through fastp at Q25 and then through MiXCR, and only productive beta chains were kept. Records with the same CDR3 protein are collapsed into one entry carrying the most frequent genes and DNA. The sample has about 50,000 distinct CDR3 sequences on record, less than 8.5% of them singletons. About 13% of the sample belongs to the ten largest clones. The material sequenced was PBMCs, taken at surgery. The source of these receptors is a female donor with early-stage non-small cell lung cancer.

Many counts were recorded for this clonotype. This rearrangement joins TRBV20-1 to TRBJ1-3; D ambiguous. The CDR3 runs 14 residues. Germline V lookup: CDR1 DFQATT, CDR2 SNEGSKA (reference sequence). Trimming removed 0 bases from V and 2 bases from J, with 8 bases in between. In DNA, the CDR3 is TGCAGTGCTAGAGATTCGAGGGCTGGAAACACCATATATTTT. This codes for CSARDSRAGNTIYF.

At least ten counts were recorded for this clonotype. The rearrangement uses TRBV7-8 and TRBJ2-5, with TRBD1 identical over 11 bases. CDR3 length: 15 amino acids. V lost 0 bases to trimming and J lost 5 bases; unmatched junction nucleotides: 2. Germline V lookup: CDR1 SGHVS, CDR2 FQNEAQ. The CDR3 sequence is CASSLAGQGVETQYF. DNA of the CDR3: TGTGCCAGCAGCTTAGCGGGACAGGGGGTCGAGACCCAGTACTTC. The variable domain in full, completed from reference TRBV7-8 and TRBJ2-5, reads GAGVSQSPRYKVAKRGQDVALRCDPISGHVSLFWYQQALGQGPEFLTYFQNEAQLDKSGLPSDRFFAERPEGSVSTLKIQRTQQEDSAVYLCASSLAGQGVETQYFGPGTRLLVL.

This clonotype was detected many times. V is TRBV6-2 or TRBV6-3 and J is TRBJ1-5; D unclear. Trimming removed 4 bases at V and 4 bases at J, with 8 bases between. The CDR3 sequence is 13 residues long. Germline V gene lookup returns CDR1 MNHEY and CDR2 SVGEGT. Written as DNA, the CDR3 is TGTGCCAGCAGTTGGGCAGCTAATCAGCCCCAGCATTTT. Translating gives CASSWAANQPQHF.

This clonotype was detected ten times or more. The V call is TRBV9, the J call TRBJ2-5, with D possibly being TRBD1 (5 bases). This CDR3 is built from 15 residues. CDR1 is SGDLS, CDR2 YYNGEE, per germline. Trimming shortened V by 0 bases and J by 6 bases, and 15 bases separated the two germline ends. The CDR3: CASSVEVQGAKTQYF. The CDR3 DNA sequence: TGTGCCAGCAGCGTAGAGGTCCAGGGCGCTAAGACCCAGTACTTC.

This clonotype was recorded at least ten times. The chain recombines TRBV5-1 with TRBJ1-1; D unresolved. Germline CDR1 and CDR2: SGHRS and YFSETQ. This CDR3 region has 13 residues. V lost 0 bases and J 1 base, leaving 4 bases between the germline ends. This CDR3 is CASSLEQNTEAFF. CDR3 nucleotide sequence: TGCGCCAGCAGCTTGGAACAGAACACTGAAGCTTTCTTT.

The rearrangement joins TRBV6-2 or TRBV6-3 to TRBJ2-1; D possibly uses TRBD1 or TRBD2 (5 bases each). With 7 bases removed from V and 4 bases from J, the gap between germline ends came to 14 bases. Germline V gives CDR1 MNHEY, CDR2 SVGEGT. The CDR3 contains 14 residues. The CDR3 sequence is CASTTGTEYNEQFF. In nucleotides, the CDR3 is TGTGCCAGCACTACCGGGACGGAATACAATGAGCAGTTCTTC.

This clonotype was observed a few times. The rearrangement uses TRBV7-8 and TRBJ1-4; D may be TRBD1 (5 bases). Germline CDR1 reads SGHVS; CDR2 reads FQNEAQ. Trimming cost V 2 bases and J 7 bases, with 11 bases left between them. This CDR3 is 14 amino acids long. The CDR3 sequence: CASSLNQGREKLFF. The CDR3 DNA follows: TGTGCCAGCAGCTTAAACCAGGGACGTGAAAAACTGTTTTTT. Looking up the rest from reference TRBV7-8 and TRBJ1-4 gives the full variable domain: GAGVSQSPRYKVAKRGQDVALRCDPISGHVSLFWYQQALGQGPEFLTYFQNEAQLDKSGLPSDRFFAERPEGSVSTLKIQRTQQEDSAVYLCASSLNQGREKLFFGSGTQLSVL.

This clonotype was seen ten or more times. The chain is built from TRBV7-9 and TRBJ1-1; D is uncertain. Germline V gives CDR1 SEHNR, CDR2 FQNEAQ (reference sequence). The CDR3 sequence is 13 residues long. The V and J ends lost 1 base and 6 bases respectively, with 9 bases between them. CDR3 nucleotide sequence: TGTGCCAGCAGCTTAGGGGAGGCTTCTGAAGCTTTCTTT. Translation: CASSLGEASEAFF.